The rows below give T cell receptor beta chains drawn from one sample of a study of control samples from healthy donors and cancer patients. Produced via immunoSEQ multiplex PCR; TCRdb's table is partial and in-frame only. The profile covers approximately 140,000 clones, with roughly nine tenths appearing a single time and under 9% taken by the ten largest. The sample was blood. These receptors were collected from a man in his late teens or twenties in good health. Both conserved end residues are part of each CDR3. The order of the fields is V gene, D gene, J gene, clone size, CDR3 DNA, CDR3 protein. A D gene is named only where the DNA matches it firmly. Clone size is given for some rows only: seen once, a few or many times, or a class if the clone is expanded.

V: TRBV5-1; D: .; J: TRBJ1-1; size: .; DNA: TGCGCCAGCAGCTTGGACCCCGGATTCTCGAACACTGAAGCTTTCTTT; CDR3: CASSLDPGFSNTEAFF
V: TRBV6-5; D: .; J: TRBJ2-3; size: .; DNA: TGTGCCAGCAGTTATACAGGGATGATAAACACAGATACGCAGTATTTT; CDR3: CASSYTGMINTDTQYF
V: TRBV5-1; D: .; J: TRBJ1-1; size: .; DNA: TGCGCCAGCAGCGACCATCCGGGCTTGGACACTGAAGCTTTCTTT; CDR3: CASSDHPGLDTEAFF
V: TRBV7-9; D: .; J: TRBJ2-5; size: .; DNA: TGTGCCAGCAGCTTAGCACAGACCGAAGAGACCCAGTACTTC; CDR3: CASSLAQTEETQYF
V: TRBV7-2; D: .; J: TRBJ1-1; size: once; DNA: TGTGCCAGCAGCTATGGAGGGCTTAACACTGAAGCTTTCTTT; CDR3: CASSYGGLNTEAFF
V: TRBV19; D: .; J: TRBJ1-3; size: .; DNA: TGTGCCAGTAGTATTGTACAGGACCACTCTGGAAACACCATATATTTT; CDR3: CASSIVQDHSGNTIYF
V: TRBV5-6; D: TRBD2; J: TRBJ2-7; size: .; DNA: TGTGCCAGCAGCTTGGTCAGCGGGGGACCCTACGAGCAGTACTTC; CDR3: CASSLVSGGPYEQYF
V: TRBV9; D: .; J: TRBJ2-7; size: .; DNA: TGTGCCAGCAGCGGAATAAGGGGCGGGACCGACTACGAGCAGTACTTC; CDR3: CASSGIRGGTDYEQYF
V: TRBV10-3; D: TRBD1; J: TRBJ2-2; size: .; DNA: TGTGCCTCCCACGGGACAGGGAGTAGCACCGGGGAGCTGTTTTTT; CDR3: CASHGTGSSTGELFF
V: TRBV3-1/TRBV3-2; D: .; J: TRBJ2-3; size: .; DNA: TGTGCCAGCAGCCGACTAGTAAGCACAGATACGCAGTATTTT; CDR3: CASSRLVSTDTQYF
V: TRBV28; D: .; J: TRBJ1-1; size: .; DNA: TGTGCCAGCAGTTCCCCGGGGTGGGCGAACACTGAAGCTTTCTTT; CDR3: CASSSPGWANTEAFF
V: TRBV2; D: .; J: TRBJ2-2; size: .; DNA: TGTGCCAGCAGCCACGGACGGACCGGGGAGCTGTTTTTT; CDR3: CASSHGRTGELFF
V: TRBV25-1; D: TRBD1; J: TRBJ1-5; size: few; DNA: TGTGCCAGCAGTGATAGGGGACAGGGCCAGCCCCAGCATTTT; CDR3: CASSDRGQGQPQHF
V: TRBV7-6; D: .; J: TRBJ1-3; size: .; DNA: TGTGCCAGCAGCTTAAACTCTGGAAACACCATATATTTT; CDR3: CASSLNSGNTIYF
V: TRBV18; D: .; J: TRBJ2-3; size: .; DNA: TGTGCCAGCTCACCACTGAGGTCTAGCACAGATACGCAGTATTTT; CDR3: CASSPLRSSTDTQYF
V: TRBV10-3; D: .; J: TRBJ1-2; size: .; DNA: TGTGCCATCAGTCAATCAAATACAACCTATGGCTACACCTTC; CDR3: CAISQSNTTYGYTF
V: TRBV19; D: TRBD1; J: TRBJ2-1; size: once; DNA: TGTCCTTTGACCCGACAGGGACGGAGCGATGAGCAGTTCTTC; CDR3: CPLTRQGRSDEQFF
V: TRBV7-9; D: .; J: TRBJ1-4; size: .; DNA: TGTGCCAGCGCATCGGCAGGGCGCGTTGAAAAACTGTTTTTT; CDR3: CASASAGRVEKLFF
V: TRBV5-6; D: .; J: TRBJ1-1; size: .; DNA: TGTGCCAGCAGCCCCTCCAGAGCAGGGGAATTGCATGAAGCTTTCTTT; CDR3: CASSPSRAGELHEAFF
V: TRBV3-1/TRBV3-2; D: .; J: TRBJ2-7; size: once; DNA: TGTGCCAGCAGCCAAGATTGGTCAGGATTTTCCTACGAGCAGTACTTC; CDR3: CASSQDWSGFSYEQYF
V: TRBV27; D: .; J: TRBJ2-3; size: .; DNA: TGTGCCAGCAGTAAGAACAGGCCCGTACCCGGTACGCAGTATTTT; CDR3: CASSKNRPVPGTQYF
V: TRBV6-5; D: .; J: TRBJ1-1; size: .; DNA: TGTGCCAGCAGTTACTCGGAGGGGCAGGGCACTGAAGCTTTCTTT; CDR3: CASSYSEGQGTEAFF
V: TRBV19; D: .; J: TRBJ2-3; size: .; DNA: TGTGCCAGTAGTATGGAAAGTCCCCTAACAGATGCGCAGTATTTT; CDR3: CASSMESPLTDAQYF
V: TRBV2; D: .; J: TRBJ1-5; size: .; DNA: TGTGCCAGCAGAGGCAATTCGGTGAGCAATCAGCCCCAGCATTTT; CDR3: CASRGNSVSNQPQHF
V: TRBV27; D: TRBD1; J: TRBJ1-2; size: .; DNA: TGTGCCAGCAGCCAGGGACAGGTTGGTGGCTACACCTTC; CDR3: CASSQGQVGGYTF
V: TRBV27; D: .; J: TRBJ1-6; size: .; DNA: TGTGCCAGCAGAACAGTAGGGAAGCAGAATTCACCCCTCCACTTT; CDR3: CASRTVGKQNSPLHF
V: TRBV6-5; D: TRBD1; J: TRBJ1-3; size: .; DNA: TGTGCCAGCAGTTACCCTACAGGGGGCTCTGGAAACACCATATATTTT; CDR3: CASSYPTGGSGNTIYF
V: TRBV5-1; D: .; J: TRBJ1-2; size: once; DNA: TGCGCCAGCACCTTCGAGGGCGACTATGGCTACACCTTC; CDR3: CASTFEGDYGYTF
V: TRBV4-2; D: .; J: TRBJ1-3; size: .; DNA: TGTGCCAGCAGCCAAGGAAACACCATATATTTT; CDR3: CASSQGNTIYF
V: TRBV29-1; D: TRBD2; J: TRBJ2-7; size: .; DNA: TGCAGCGTTGAAGAGAATAGCGGGCACCGGGACTTC; CDR3: CSVEENSGHRDF
V: TRBV2; D: TRBD1; J: TRBJ2-3; size: .; DNA: TGTGCCAGCAGTGAACCCCTACAGGGGGCGTCAGTAGCAGATACGCAGTATTTT; CDR3: CASSEPLQGASVADTQYF
V: TRBV6-4; D: .; J: TRBJ2-2; size: .; DNA: TGTGCCAGCAGTAGGACAAGCGCGAACACCGGGGAGCTGTTTTTT; CDR3: CASSRTSANTGELFF